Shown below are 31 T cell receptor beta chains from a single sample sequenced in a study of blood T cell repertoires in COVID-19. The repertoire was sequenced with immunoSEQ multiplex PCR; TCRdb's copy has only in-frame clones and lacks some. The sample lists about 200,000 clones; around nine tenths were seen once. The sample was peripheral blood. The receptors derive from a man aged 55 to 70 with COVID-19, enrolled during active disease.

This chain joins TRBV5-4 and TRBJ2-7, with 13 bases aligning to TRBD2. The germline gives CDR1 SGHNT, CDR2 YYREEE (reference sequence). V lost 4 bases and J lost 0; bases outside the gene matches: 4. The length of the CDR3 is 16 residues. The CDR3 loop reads CASSPGTSGVSYEQYF. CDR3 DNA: TGTGCCAGCAGCCCCGGGACTAGCGGGGTCTCCTACGAGCAGTACTTC.

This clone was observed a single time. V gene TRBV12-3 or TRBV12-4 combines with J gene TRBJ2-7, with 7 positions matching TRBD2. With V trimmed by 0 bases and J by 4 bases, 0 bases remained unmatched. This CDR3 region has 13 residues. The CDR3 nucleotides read TGTGCCAGCAGTTTAGCGGGAGGGTACGAGCAGTACTTC. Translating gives CASSLAGGYEQYF.

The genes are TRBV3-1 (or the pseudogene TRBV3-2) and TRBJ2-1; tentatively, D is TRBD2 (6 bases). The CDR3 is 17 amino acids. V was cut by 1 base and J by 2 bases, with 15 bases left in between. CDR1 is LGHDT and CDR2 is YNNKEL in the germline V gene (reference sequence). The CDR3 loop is CASSQALAGFPYNEQFF. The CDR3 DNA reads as TGTGCCAGCAGCCAAGCTCTGGCGGGATTCCCCTACAATGAGCAGTTCTTC.

The CDR3, as DNA: TGTGCCAGTAGTAAATCGGGCAGGGGGCCTCAGCCCCAGCATTTT. This sequence encodes CASSKSGRGPQPQHF. The chain employs TRBV19 and TRBJ1-5, with 8 positions matching TRBD1. Trimming removed 4 bases from V and 6 bases from J; junction bases left unmatched: 8. This CDR3 is built from 15 residues. Per the germline V gene, CDR1 is LNHDA and CDR2 is SQIVND (reference sequence).

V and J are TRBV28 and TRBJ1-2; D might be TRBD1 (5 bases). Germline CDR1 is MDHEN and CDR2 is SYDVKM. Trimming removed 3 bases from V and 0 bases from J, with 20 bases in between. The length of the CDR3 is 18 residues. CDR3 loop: CASSFPAGGKGPNYGYTF. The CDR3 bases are TGTGCCAGCAGTTTCCCCGCCGGAGGGAAGGGACCTAACTATGGCTACACCTTC.

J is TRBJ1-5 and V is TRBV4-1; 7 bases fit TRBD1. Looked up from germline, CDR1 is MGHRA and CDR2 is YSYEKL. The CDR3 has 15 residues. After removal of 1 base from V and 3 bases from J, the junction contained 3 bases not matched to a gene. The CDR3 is CASSQGDSLNQPQHF. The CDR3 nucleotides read TGCGCCAGCAGCCAAGGGGACAGCCTCAATCAGCCCCAGCATTTT.

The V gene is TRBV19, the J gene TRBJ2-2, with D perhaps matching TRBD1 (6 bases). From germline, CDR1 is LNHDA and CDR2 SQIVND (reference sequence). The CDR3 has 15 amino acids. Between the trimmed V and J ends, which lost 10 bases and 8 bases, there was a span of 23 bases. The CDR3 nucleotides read TGTGCCACCGAACCTCCCGGGACATTAACGGGGGAGCTGTTTTTT. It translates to CATEPPGTLTGELFF.

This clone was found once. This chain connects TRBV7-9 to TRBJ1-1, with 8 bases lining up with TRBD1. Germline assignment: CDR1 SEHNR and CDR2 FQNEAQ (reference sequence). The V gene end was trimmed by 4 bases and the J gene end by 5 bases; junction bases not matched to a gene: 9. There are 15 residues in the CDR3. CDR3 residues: CASSSTGEIGTEAFF. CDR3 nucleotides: TGTGCCAGCAGCTCGACAGGGGAAATAGGAACTGAAGCTTTCTTT.

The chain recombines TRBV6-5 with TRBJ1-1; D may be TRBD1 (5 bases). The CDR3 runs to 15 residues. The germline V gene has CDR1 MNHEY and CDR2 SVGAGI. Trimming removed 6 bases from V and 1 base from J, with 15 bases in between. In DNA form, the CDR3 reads TGTGCCAGCAGGCGGGACGGTATTAGGAACACTGAAGCTTTCTTT. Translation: CASRRDGIRNTEAFF.

The CDR3 DNA is TGTGCCAGCTCACCATCGCCAGGGGGCCTTGTTAATTCACCCCTCCACTTT. The encoded protein is CASSPSPGGLVNSPLHF. This chain connects TRBV18 to TRBJ1-6, with TRBD1 identical over 8 bases. CDR3 size: 17 residues. In germline, CDR1 is KGHSH, CDR2 LQKENI. V lost 2 bases, J lost 6 bases, and 9 bases stayed unmatched.

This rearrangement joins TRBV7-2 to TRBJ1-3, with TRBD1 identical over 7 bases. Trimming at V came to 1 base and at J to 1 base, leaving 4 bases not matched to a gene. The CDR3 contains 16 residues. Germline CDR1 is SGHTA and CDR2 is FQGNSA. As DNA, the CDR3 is TGTGCCAGCAGCTTAGAAGGGACAGCTTCTGGAAACACCATATATTTT. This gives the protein CASSLEGTASGNTIYF.

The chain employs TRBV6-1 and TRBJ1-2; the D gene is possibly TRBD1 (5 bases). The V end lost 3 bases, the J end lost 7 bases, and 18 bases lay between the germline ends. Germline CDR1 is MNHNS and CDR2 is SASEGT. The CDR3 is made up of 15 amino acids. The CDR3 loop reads CASSDLTSLGGGYTF. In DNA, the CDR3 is TGTGCCAGCAGTGATCTTACGAGCCTCGGGGGTGGCTACACCTTC.

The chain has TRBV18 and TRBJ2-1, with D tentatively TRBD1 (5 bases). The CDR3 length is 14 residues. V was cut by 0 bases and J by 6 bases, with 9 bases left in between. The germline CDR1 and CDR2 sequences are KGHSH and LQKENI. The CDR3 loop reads CASSPPSRVNEQFF. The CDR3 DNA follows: TGTGCCAGCTCACCACCGAGCAGGGTCAATGAGCAGTTCTTC.

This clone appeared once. The CDR3 reads CASSSGTHNSPLHF. Here the CDR3 DNA reads TGTGCCAGCAGTTCCGGGACTCATAATTCACCCCTCCACTTT. The chain couples TRBV6-6 to TRBJ1-6, with D possibly TRBD1 on 5 matching bases. Trimming cost V 4 bases and J 5 bases, with 9 bases left between them. Germline values: CDR1 MNHNY, CDR2 SVGAGI (reference sequence). The CDR3 is 14 residues long.

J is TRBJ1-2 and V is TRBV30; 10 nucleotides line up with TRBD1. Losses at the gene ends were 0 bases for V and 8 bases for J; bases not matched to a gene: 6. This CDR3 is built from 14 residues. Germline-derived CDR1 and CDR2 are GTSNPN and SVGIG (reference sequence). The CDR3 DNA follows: TGTGCCTGGAGTGTAGGAGACAGGGGGCTCGGCTACACCTTC. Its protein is CAWSVGDRGLGYTF.

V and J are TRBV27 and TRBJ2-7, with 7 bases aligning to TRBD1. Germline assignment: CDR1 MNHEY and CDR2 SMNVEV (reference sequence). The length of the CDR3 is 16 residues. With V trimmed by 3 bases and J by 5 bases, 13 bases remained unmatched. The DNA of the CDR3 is TGTGCCAGCAGTTTCGCCACCCGGACAGGTCGGAACGAGCAGTACTTC. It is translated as CASSFATRTGRNEQYF.

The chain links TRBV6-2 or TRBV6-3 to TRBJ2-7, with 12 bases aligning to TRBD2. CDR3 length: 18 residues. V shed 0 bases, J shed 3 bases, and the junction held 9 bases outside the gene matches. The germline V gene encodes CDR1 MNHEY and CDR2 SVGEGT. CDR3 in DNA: TGTGCCAGCAGTTACTCCCAAGGACTAGCGGGACAAGGCTACGAGCAGTACTTC. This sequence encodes CASSYSQGLAGQGYEQYF.

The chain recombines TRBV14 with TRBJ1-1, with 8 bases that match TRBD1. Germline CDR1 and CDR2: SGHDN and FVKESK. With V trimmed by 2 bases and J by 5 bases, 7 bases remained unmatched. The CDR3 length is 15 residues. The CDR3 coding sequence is TGTGCCAGCAGCCAACCGAGGACAGGGCGAACTGAAGCTTTCTTT. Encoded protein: CASSQPRTGRTEAFF. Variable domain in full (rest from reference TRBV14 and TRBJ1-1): EAGVTQFPSHSVIEKGQTVTLRCDPISGHDNLYWYRRVMGKEIKFLLHFVKESKQDESGMPNNRFLAERTGGTYSTLKVQPAELEDSGVYFCASSQPRTGRTEAFFGQGTRLTVV.

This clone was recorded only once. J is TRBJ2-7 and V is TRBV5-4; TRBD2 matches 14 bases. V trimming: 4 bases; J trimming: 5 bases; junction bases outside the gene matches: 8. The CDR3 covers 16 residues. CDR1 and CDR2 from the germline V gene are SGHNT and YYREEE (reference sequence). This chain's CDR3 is CASSPGGLAGVNEQYF. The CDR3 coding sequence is TGTGCCAGCAGCCCCGGGGGACTAGCGGGAGTGAACGAGCAGTACTTC.

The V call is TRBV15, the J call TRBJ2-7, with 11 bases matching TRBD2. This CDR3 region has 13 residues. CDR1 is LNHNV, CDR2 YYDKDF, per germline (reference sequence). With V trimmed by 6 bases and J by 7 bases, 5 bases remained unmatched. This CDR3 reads CATRGSGRVEQYF. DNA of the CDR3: TGTGCCACCAGGGGTAGCGGGAGGGTTGAGCAGTACTTC.

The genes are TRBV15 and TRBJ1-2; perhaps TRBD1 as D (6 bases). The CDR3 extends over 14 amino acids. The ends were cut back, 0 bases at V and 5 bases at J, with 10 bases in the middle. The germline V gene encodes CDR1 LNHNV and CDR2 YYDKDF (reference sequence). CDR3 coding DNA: TGTGCCACCAGCAGAGATAAGGGGGAGTATGGCTACACCTTC. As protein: CATSRDKGEYGYTF.

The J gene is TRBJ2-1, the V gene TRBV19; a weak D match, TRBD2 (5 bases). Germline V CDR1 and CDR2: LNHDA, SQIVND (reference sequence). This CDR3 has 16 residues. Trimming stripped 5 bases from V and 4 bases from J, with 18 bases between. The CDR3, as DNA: TGTGCCAGTAGTCCACGAGGAGGAGGTAATTACAATGAGCAGTTCTTC. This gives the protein CASSPRGGGNYNEQFF. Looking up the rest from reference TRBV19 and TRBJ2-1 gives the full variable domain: DGGITQSPKYLFRKEGQNVTLSCEQNLNHDAMYWYRQDPGQGLRLIYYSQIVNDFQKGDIAEGYSVSREKKESFPLTVTSAQKNPTAFYLCASSPRGGGNYNEQFFGPGTRLTVL.

CDR3 sequence (DNA): TGTGCCTGGAGTGCGGCAGGCCTTGTGGATACGCAGTATTTT. This codes for CAWSAAGLVDTQYF. The rearrangement links TRBV30 to TRBJ2-3, with unresolved D. The CDR3 consists of 14 residues. V was pared by 1 base and J by 6 bases, with 14 bases between. CDR1 is GTSNPN and CDR2 is SVGIG in the germline V gene (reference sequence). The complete variable domain, with remaining parts taken from reference TRBV30 and TRBJ2-3, reads SQTIHQWPATLVQPVGSPLSLECTVEGTSNPNLYWYRQAAGRGLQLLFYSVGIGQISSEVPQNLSASRPQDRQFILSSKKLLLSDSGFYLCAWSAAGLVDTQYFGPGTRLTVL.

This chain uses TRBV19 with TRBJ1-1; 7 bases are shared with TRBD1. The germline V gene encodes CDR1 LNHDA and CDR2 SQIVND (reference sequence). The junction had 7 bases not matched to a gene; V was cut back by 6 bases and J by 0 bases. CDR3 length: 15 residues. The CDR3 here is CASRLQGQLNTEAFF. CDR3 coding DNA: TGTGCCAGTAGGCTACAGGGACAGCTGAACACTGAAGCTTTCTTT.

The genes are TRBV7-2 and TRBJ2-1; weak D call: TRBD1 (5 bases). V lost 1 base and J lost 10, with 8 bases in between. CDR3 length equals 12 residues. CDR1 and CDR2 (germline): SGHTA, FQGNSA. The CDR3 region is CASSLGAGEQFF. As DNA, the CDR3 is TGTGCCAGCAGCTTAGGGGCAGGGGAGCAGTTCTTC.

The CDR3 DNA reads as TGTGCCAGCAGTACGGGACAGGGCCTAGGGGGCACCTTC. This gives the protein CASSTGQGLGGTF. The rearrangement links TRBV12-3 or TRBV12-4 to TRBJ1-2; TRBD1 matches at 9 bases. J gave up 13 bases and V 5 bases, and 11 bases lay outside the gene matches. The CDR3 extends over 13 amino acids.

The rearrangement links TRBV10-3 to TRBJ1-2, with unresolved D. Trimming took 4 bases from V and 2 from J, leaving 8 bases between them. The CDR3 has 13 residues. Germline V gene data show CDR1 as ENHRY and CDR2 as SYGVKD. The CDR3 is CAISGRGNYGYTF. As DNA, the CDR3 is TGTGCCATCAGTGGACGCGGGAACTATGGCTACACCTTC.

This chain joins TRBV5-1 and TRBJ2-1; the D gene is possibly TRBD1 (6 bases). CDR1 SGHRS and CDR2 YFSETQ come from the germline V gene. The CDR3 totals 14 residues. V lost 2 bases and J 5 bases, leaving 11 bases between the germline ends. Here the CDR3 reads CASSFGQTNNEQFF. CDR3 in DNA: TGCGCCAGCAGCTTTGGACAGACCAACAATGAGCAGTTCTTC.

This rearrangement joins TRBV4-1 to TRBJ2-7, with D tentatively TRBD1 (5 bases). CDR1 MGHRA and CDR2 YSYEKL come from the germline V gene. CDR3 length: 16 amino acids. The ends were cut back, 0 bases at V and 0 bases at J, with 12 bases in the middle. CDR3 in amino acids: CASSQEVGVPSYEQYF. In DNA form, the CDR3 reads TGCGCCAGCAGCCAAGAGGTAGGGGTTCCCTCCTACGAGCAGTACTTC.

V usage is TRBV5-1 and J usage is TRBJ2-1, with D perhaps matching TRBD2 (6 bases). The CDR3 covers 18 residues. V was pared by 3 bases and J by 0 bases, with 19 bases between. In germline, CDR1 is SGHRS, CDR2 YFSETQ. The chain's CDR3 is CASSSPSGGAFSYNEQFF. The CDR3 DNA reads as TGCGCCAGCAGCTCCCCCTCAGGAGGGGCCTTCTCCTACAATGAGCAGTTCTTC.

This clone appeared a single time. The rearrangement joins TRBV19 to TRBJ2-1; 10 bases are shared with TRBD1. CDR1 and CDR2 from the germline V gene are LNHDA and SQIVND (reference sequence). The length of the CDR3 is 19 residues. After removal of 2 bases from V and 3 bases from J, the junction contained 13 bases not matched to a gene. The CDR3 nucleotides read TGTGCCAGTAGTATATTCGGGACAGGGGCCTCGGATTACTACAATGAGCAGTTCTTC. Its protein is CASSIFGTGASDYYNEQFF.